This T cell receptor beta chain was captured in a study of CD8 T cells in Susac syndrome. Germline V gene data show CDR1 as SEHNR and CDR2 as FQNEAQ (reference sequence). The CDR3 is 14 amino acids. Random hexamers were used to reverse transcribe roughly 0.45 to 1 ug of RNA. The immunoSEQ assay covered 54 Vbeta and 13 Jbeta segments for CDR3. Using its own MiXCR run on the immunoSEQ multiplex PCR reads, TCRdb lists one record per CDR3 protein. The sample yields 78,000 or so distinct CDR3 sequences, approximately 95% seen once. This clonotype was observed a few times. The junction differs from germline at one of its ends, possibly a read error.

This clonotype was sampled from a human donor with multiple sclerosis. The chain links TRBV7-9 to TRBJ2-7; 7 positions agree with TRBD1. The sample was CD8+ T cells from PBMCs. The CDR3 here is CASSLATGSYEQYF. As DNA, the CDR3 is TGTGCCAGCAGTTTAGCGACAGGGAGTTACGAGCAGTACTTC.